This is a list of T cell receptor beta chains from one sample in a study of blood T cell repertoires in COVID-19. Repertoires were generated with immunoSEQ multiplex PCR, while TCRdb's copy carries only in-frame clones and drops some. This sample carries 250,000 to 350,000 clones, 70% to 90% of them seen once, and the ten largest clones take around 6%. The sequenced sample was peripheral blood. The receptors originated from a man between 18 and 35 years old who had recovered from COVID-19. The CDR3 runs from the conserved cysteine through the conserved F or W. The D gene is left open where the match is weak. Clone size is not always given. Where it is, it says once, few, many or a class for expanded clones.

v_gene: TRBV7-9
j_gene: TRBJ2-2
abundance: NA
d_gene: TRBD1
CDR3nt: TGTGCCAGCAGCTTGGGGACAGGGACCAACACCGGGGAGCTGTTTTTT
CDR3aa: CASSLGTGTNTGELFF

v_gene: TRBV9
j_gene: TRBJ2-1
abundance: NA
d_gene: TRBD2
CDR3nt: TGTGCCAGCAGCGTAGAACTAGCGAGCAGCGGTGAGCAGTTCTTC
CDR3aa: CASSVELASSGEQFF

v_gene: TRBV5-1
j_gene: TRBJ2-2
abundance: NA
d_gene: NA
CDR3nt: TGCGCCAGCAGCGAGGGCCCTTCCGGGGAGCTGTTTTTT
CDR3aa: CASSEGPSGELFF

v_gene: TRBV7-6
j_gene: TRBJ2-1
abundance: NA
d_gene: NA
CDR3nt: TGTGCCAGCAGCTATATCCAGGGTGAGCAGTTCTTC
CDR3aa: CASSYIQGEQFF

v_gene: TRBV5-4
j_gene: TRBJ2-3
abundance: once
d_gene: NA
CDR3nt: TGTGCCAGCAGCCTGGCCCCGGATACGCAGTATTTT
CDR3aa: CASSLAPDTQYF

v_gene: TRBV3-1/TRBV3-2
j_gene: TRBJ1-1
abundance: NA
d_gene: NA
CDR3nt: TGTGCCAGCAGCCAAGAGCAGGGGTCAATCACTGAAGCTTTCTTT
CDR3aa: CASSQEQGSITEAFF

v_gene: TRBV7-9
j_gene: TRBJ2-3
abundance: NA
d_gene: NA
CDR3nt: TGTGCCAGCAGCTTAGCGGCTCCAAGCACAGATACGCAGTATTTT
CDR3aa: CASSLAAPSTDTQYF

v_gene: TRBV5-8
j_gene: TRBJ1-3
abundance: NA
d_gene: NA
CDR3nt: TGTGCCAGCAGCTTCGGGGGAGCCGGAAACACCATATATTTT
CDR3aa: CASSFGGAGNTIYF

v_gene: TRBV14
j_gene: TRBJ2-3
abundance: NA
d_gene: TRBD2
CDR3nt: TGTGCCAGCAGCTTCTCCACGGGACTAGGGATGGATACGCAGTATTTT
CDR3aa: CASSFSTGLGMDTQYF

v_gene: TRBV7-2
j_gene: TRBJ2-1
abundance: NA
d_gene: TRBD2
CDR3nt: TGTGCCAGCAGTATTAGCGGGAACTTCTACAATGAGCAGTTCTTC
CDR3aa: CASSISGNFYNEQFF

v_gene: TRBV27
j_gene: TRBJ2-5
abundance: NA
d_gene: NA
CDR3nt: TGTGCCAGCAGTTTATTGAACAGGGTTGAGACCCAGTACTTC
CDR3aa: CASSLLNRVETQYF

v_gene: TRBV7-9
j_gene: TRBJ2-1
abundance: NA
d_gene: NA
CDR3nt: TGTGCCAGCATCATGGACAGCATTCTAAGCTCCTACAATGAGCAGTTCTTC
CDR3aa: CASIMDSILSSYNEQFF

v_gene: TRBV4-1
j_gene: TRBJ2-2
abundance: once
d_gene: NA
CDR3nt: TGCGCCAGCGGGGTCCCTCCGGCAGGGACCGGGGAGCTGTTTTTT
CDR3aa: CASGVPPAGTGELFF

v_gene: TRBV6-5
j_gene: TRBJ1-1
abundance: NA
d_gene: NA
CDR3nt: TGTGCCAGCAGTTACTCGACAAGGGGTGACACTGAAGCTTTCTTT
CDR3aa: CASSYSTRGDTEAFF

v_gene: TRBV5-1
j_gene: TRBJ2-2
abundance: NA
d_gene: TRBD2
CDR3nt: TGCGCCAGCAGCCGGACTAGCGGGAGAGCGAACACCGGGGAGCTGTTTTTT
CDR3aa: CASSRTSGRANTGELFF

v_gene: TRBV6-2/TRBV6-3
j_gene: TRBJ2-7
abundance: NA
d_gene: TRBD2
CDR3nt: TGTGCCAGCAGTACGGGACTAGCGGCCTATGAGCAGTACTTC
CDR3aa: CASSTGLAAYEQYF

v_gene: TRBV6-5
j_gene: TRBJ2-1
abundance: NA
d_gene: NA
CDR3nt: TGTGCCAGCAGCTGGGGGGACAGCCACAATGAGCAGTTCTTC
CDR3aa: CASSWGDSHNEQFF

v_gene: TRBV10-3
j_gene: TRBJ1-1
abundance: NA
d_gene: NA
CDR3nt: TGTGCCATCAGTGGCGGACTCATGAACACTGAAGCTTTCTTT
CDR3aa: CAISGGLMNTEAFF

v_gene: TRBV4-1
j_gene: TRBJ2-1
abundance: NA
d_gene: TRBD1
CDR3nt: TGCGCCAGCAGCCAAGATCGGTGGGACAGATCCTACAATGAGCAGTTCTTC
CDR3aa: CASSQDRWDRSYNEQFF

v_gene: TRBV30
j_gene: TRBJ2-4
abundance: NA
d_gene: TRBD2
CDR3nt: TGTGCCTGGAGTGTTAAGAGGACTAGCGGGAGGGGGTTC
CDR3aa: CAWSVKRTSGRGF

v_gene: TRBV9
j_gene: TRBJ2-4
abundance: NA
d_gene: NA
CDR3nt: TGTGCCAGCAGCGTAGGACAGTTGGGGGCCAAAAACATTCAGTACTTC
CDR3aa: CASSVGQLGAKNIQYF

v_gene: TRBV9
j_gene: TRBJ2-1
abundance: NA
d_gene: NA
CDR3nt: TGTGCCAGCAGCGCGAGGAGGGATGGGGCCAATTGGGACAATGAGCAGTTCTTC
CDR3aa: CASSARRDGANWDNEQFF

v_gene: TRBV4-1
j_gene: TRBJ1-2
abundance: NA
d_gene: NA
CDR3nt: TGCGCCAGCAGCCAAGATGGGCGAAGTACGCTCCATGGCTACACCTTC
CDR3aa: CASSQDGRSTLHGYTF

v_gene: TRBV5-5
j_gene: TRBJ2-1
abundance: NA
d_gene: NA
CDR3nt: TGTGCCAGCAGCTACGACTACTCCTACAATGAGCAGTTCTTC
CDR3aa: CASSYDYSYNEQFF

v_gene: TRBV19
j_gene: TRBJ1-4
abundance: few
d_gene: NA
CDR3nt: TGTGCCAGTAGTATACAGGGGAATGAAAAACTGTTTTTT
CDR3aa: CASSIQGNEKLFF

v_gene: TRBV5-1
j_gene: TRBJ2-2
abundance: NA
d_gene: TRBD2
CDR3nt: TGCGCCAGCAGCGAGGCTAGCGGGAGGGCCGCCGTCGGGGAGCTGTTTTTT
CDR3aa: CASSEASGRAAVGELFF

v_gene: TRBV5-6
j_gene: TRBJ2-1
abundance: NA
d_gene: TRBD2
CDR3nt: TGTGCCAGCAGCTCTACCGGTGCTAGCGGATACAATGAGCAGTTCTTC
CDR3aa: CASSSTGASGYNEQFF

v_gene: TRBV7-2
j_gene: TRBJ2-3
abundance: NA
d_gene: TRBD2
CDR3nt: TGTGCCAGCAGCTTAGACCAACTAGCGGGGGCGGCAGATACGCAGTATTTT
CDR3aa: CASSLDQLAGAADTQYF

v_gene: TRBV6-5
j_gene: TRBJ2-7
abundance: NA
d_gene: NA
CDR3nt: TGTGCCAGCGCTCGACAGATCTCCTACGAGCAGTACTTC
CDR3aa: CASARQISYEQYF

v_gene: TRBV4-2
j_gene: TRBJ2-7
abundance: NA
d_gene: NA
CDR3nt: TGTGCCAGCAGCCAAGGGGACTCACTACCTATCTCCTACGAGCAGTACTTC
CDR3aa: CASSQGDSLPISYEQYF

v_gene: TRBV18
j_gene: TRBJ1-1
abundance: NA
d_gene: NA
CDR3nt: TGTGCCAGCTCACCCTCAACAGGGAGCTGGCGCCCTGAAGCTTTCTTT
CDR3aa: CASSPSTGSWRPEAFF

v_gene: TRBV2
j_gene: TRBJ1-2
abundance: NA
d_gene: TRBD1
CDR3nt: TGTGCCAGCAGGGAGATCGGACAGGGGAATGGCTACACCTTC
CDR3aa: CASREIGQGNGYTF

v_gene: TRBV5-6
j_gene: TRBJ2-3
abundance: NA
d_gene: NA
CDR3nt: TGTGCCAGCAGCTTGGTGAGACTAGGGACAGATACGCAGTATTTT
CDR3aa: CASSLVRLGTDTQYF

v_gene: TRBV6-2/TRBV6-3
j_gene: TRBJ1-2
abundance: NA
d_gene: TRBD1
CDR3nt: TGTGCCAGCAGCCCTCAGGCGTGGACAGGCGGTCATGGCTACACCTTC
CDR3aa: CASSPQAWTGGHGYTF

v_gene: TRBV6-4
j_gene: TRBJ2-2
abundance: NA
d_gene: TRBD1
CDR3nt: TGTGCCAGCAGTGAACAGGGGGGCACCGGGGAGCTGTTTTTT
CDR3aa: CASSEQGGTGELFF

v_gene: TRBV7-2
j_gene: TRBJ1-5
abundance: few
d_gene: TRBD1
CDR3nt: TGTGCCAGCAGCTTAGACAGGGGCCACAATCAGCCCCAGCATTTT
CDR3aa: CASSLDRGHNQPQHF

v_gene: TRBV4-3
j_gene: TRBJ2-7
abundance: NA
d_gene: TRBD1
CDR3nt: TGCGCCAGCAGCCAAAGGACAGGGGACGTCTACGAGCAGTACTTC
CDR3aa: CASSQRTGDVYEQYF

v_gene: TRBV25-1
j_gene: TRBJ2-5
abundance: NA
d_gene: NA
CDR3nt: TGTGCCAGCAGACCCTGGGGGGTAGAGACCCAGTACTTC
CDR3aa: CASRPWGVETQYF

v_gene: TRBV6-4
j_gene: TRBJ2-7
abundance: NA
d_gene: NA
CDR3nt: TGTGCCAGCAGGGGGGGGGCTCTAATCTACGAGCAGTACTTC
CDR3aa: CASRGGALIYEQYF

v_gene: TRBV19
j_gene: TRBJ2-2
abundance: NA
d_gene: TRBD2
CDR3nt: TGTGCCTCCGGGAGGGCCGGGGCCGGGGAGCTGTTTTTT
CDR3aa: CASGRAGAGELFF

v_gene: TRBV7-9
j_gene: TRBJ2-7
abundance: NA
d_gene: NA
CDR3nt: TGTGCCAGCAGCTTAGACTTATCCCTCTCCTACGAGCAGTACTTC
CDR3aa: CASSLDLSLSYEQYF

v_gene: TRBV5-5
j_gene: TRBJ2-1
abundance: NA
d_gene: TRBD2
CDR3nt: TGTGCCAGCAGCTTCGGGAGGTCCTCAGTGTACAATGAGCAGTTCTTC
CDR3aa: CASSFGRSSVYNEQFF

v_gene: TRBV10-2
j_gene: TRBJ2-1
abundance: once
d_gene: TRBD1
CDR3nt: TGCGCCAGCAGATTTTCAGGGGACAGATACAATGAGCAGTTCTTC
CDR3aa: CASRFSGDRYNEQFF

v_gene: TRBV4-2
j_gene: TRBJ2-1
abundance: NA
d_gene: TRBD1
CDR3nt: TGTGCCAGCAGCCAAACGGGACAGCCTCTCTACAATGAGCAGTTCTTC
CDR3aa: CASSQTGQPLYNEQFF

v_gene: TRBV5-5
j_gene: TRBJ2-5
abundance: NA
d_gene: TRBD2
CDR3nt: TGTGCCAGCAGCTTGGCCCCCCCGACTAGCGCCAGCCAAGAGACCCAGTACTTC
CDR3aa: CASSLAPPTSASQETQYF

v_gene: TRBV10-2
j_gene: TRBJ2-3
abundance: NA
d_gene: TRBD2
CDR3nt: TGCGCCAGCAGTTCTAGCGGGAGCACAGATACGCAGTATTTT
CDR3aa: CASSSSGSTDTQYF

v_gene: TRBV7-9
j_gene: TRBJ2-6
abundance: NA
d_gene: NA
CDR3nt: TGTGCCAGCAGCTTAACTAGATCTGGGGCCAACGTCCTGACTTTC
CDR3aa: CASSLTRSGANVLTF

v_gene: TRBV9
j_gene: TRBJ2-5
abundance: NA
d_gene: TRBD1
CDR3nt: TGTGCCAGCAGCGAGGAGACAGGGCGGACAGAGACCCAGTACTTC
CDR3aa: CASSEETGRTETQYF